Below, one T cell receptor (beta chain) is given with its context. Its antigen is currently unknown. These data come from a study of blood T cells in healthy people across ages. It was with a sample-barcoded 5' primer and a J-beta primer mix that a second PCR of about 7 to 12 cycles was run. TCRdb ran MiXCR on the 5' RACE reads and lists one entry per CDR3 protein. The profile shows about 810,000 distinct CDR3 sequences, around 36% of them singletons. The CDR3 contains 17 residues. CDR1 MNHEY and CDR2 SVGAGI come from the germline V gene. After removal of 0 bases from V and 0 bases from J, the junction contained 6 bases not matched to a gene. Findings and caveats of the study: Without sorted subsets, naive and antigen-experienced compartments could not be conclusively compared.

Samples had at least 6 million PBMCs isolated from them. Total RNA extracted from each sample amounted to at least 5.5 micrograms. Sequenced input: blood. This chain joins TRBV6-5 and TRBJ2-3; TRBD2 matches 7 bases. The sequence was collected from a man younger than 30 in good health. CDR3 sequence: CASSYSGLAASTDTQYF. CDR3 nucleotide sequence: TGTGCCAGCAGTTACTCGGGGCTAGCGGCTAGCACAGATACGCAGTATTTT.